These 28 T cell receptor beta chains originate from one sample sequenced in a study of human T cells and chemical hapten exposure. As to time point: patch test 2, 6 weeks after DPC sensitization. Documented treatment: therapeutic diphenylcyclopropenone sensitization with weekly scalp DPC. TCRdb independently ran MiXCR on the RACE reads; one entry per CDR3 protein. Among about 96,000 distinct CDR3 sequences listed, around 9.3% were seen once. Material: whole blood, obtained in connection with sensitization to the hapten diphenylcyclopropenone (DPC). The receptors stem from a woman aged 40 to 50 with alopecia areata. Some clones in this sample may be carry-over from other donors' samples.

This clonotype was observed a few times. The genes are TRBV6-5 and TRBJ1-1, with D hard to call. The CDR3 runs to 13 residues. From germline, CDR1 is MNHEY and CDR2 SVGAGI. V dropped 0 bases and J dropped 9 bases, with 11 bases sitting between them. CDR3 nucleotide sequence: TGTGCCAGCAGTTACTCCCTAACACTGAAAGCTTTCTTT. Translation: CASSYSLTLKAFF.

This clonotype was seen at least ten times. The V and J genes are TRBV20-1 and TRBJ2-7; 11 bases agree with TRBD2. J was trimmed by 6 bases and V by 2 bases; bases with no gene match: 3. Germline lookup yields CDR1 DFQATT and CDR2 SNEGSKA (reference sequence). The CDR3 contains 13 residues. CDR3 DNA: TGCAGTGCTAGACTAGCGGGAGGAGTCGAGCAGTACTTC. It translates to CSARLAGGVEQYF.

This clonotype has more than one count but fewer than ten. Written as DNA, the CDR3 is TGTGCCAGCCGCGGGGATACCAACTATGGCTACACCTTC. Amino acid sequence: CASRGDTNYGYTF. The rearrangement links TRBV28 to TRBJ1-2, with D uncertain. The CDR3 is made up of 13 amino acids. Trimming pared 8 bases from V and 2 bases from J, leaving 12 bases between. Per the germline V gene, CDR1 is MDHEN and CDR2 is SYDVKM.

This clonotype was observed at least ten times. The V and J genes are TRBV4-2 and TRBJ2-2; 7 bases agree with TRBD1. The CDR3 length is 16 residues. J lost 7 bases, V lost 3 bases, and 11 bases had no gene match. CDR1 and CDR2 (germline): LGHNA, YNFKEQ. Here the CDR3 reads CASSQGQTSGSGELFF. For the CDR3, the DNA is TGTGCCAGCAGCCAGGGACAGACCTCCGGTAGCGGGGAGCTGTTTTTT.

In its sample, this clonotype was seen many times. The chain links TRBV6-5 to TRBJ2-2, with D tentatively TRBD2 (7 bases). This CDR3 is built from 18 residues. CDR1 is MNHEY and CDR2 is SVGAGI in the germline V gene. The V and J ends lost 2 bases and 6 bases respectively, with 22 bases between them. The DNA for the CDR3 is TGTGCCAGCAGTTACAGGACCCGGGGGGCGAGATGGCCCGGGGAGCTGTTTTTT. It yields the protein CASSYRTRGARWPGELFF.

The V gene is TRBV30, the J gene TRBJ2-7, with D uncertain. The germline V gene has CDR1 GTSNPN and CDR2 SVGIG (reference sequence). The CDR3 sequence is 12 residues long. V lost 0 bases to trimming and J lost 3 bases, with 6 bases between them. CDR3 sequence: CAWSVSYYEQYF. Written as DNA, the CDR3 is TGTGCCTGGAGTGTGTCATACTACGAGCAGTACTTC.

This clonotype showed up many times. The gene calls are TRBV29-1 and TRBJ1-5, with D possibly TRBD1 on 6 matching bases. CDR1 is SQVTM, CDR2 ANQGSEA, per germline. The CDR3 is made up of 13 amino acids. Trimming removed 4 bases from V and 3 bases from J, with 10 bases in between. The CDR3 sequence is CSVATGYNQPQHF. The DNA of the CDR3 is TGCAGCGTTGCCACAGGGTACAATCAGCCCCAGCATTTT.

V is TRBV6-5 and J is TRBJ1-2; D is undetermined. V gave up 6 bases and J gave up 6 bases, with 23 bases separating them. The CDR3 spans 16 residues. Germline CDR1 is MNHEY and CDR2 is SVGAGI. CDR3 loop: CASRPRGRSSGNGYTF. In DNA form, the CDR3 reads TGTGCCAGCAGGCCCCGTGGCAGGTCCTCTGGGAATGGCTACACCTTC.

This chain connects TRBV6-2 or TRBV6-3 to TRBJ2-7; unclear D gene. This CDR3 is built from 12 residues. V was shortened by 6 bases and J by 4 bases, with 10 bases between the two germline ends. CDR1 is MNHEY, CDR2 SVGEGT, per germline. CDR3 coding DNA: TGTGCCAGCAGCCCAGTGGGGTACGAGCAGTACTTC. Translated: CASSPVGYEQYF.

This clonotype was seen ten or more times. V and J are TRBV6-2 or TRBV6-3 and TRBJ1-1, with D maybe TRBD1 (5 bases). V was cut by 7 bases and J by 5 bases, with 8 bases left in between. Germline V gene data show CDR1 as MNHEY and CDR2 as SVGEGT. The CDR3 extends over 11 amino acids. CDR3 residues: CASTQGTEAFF. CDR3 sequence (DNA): TGTGCCAGCACGCAGGGAACTGAAGCTTTCTTT.

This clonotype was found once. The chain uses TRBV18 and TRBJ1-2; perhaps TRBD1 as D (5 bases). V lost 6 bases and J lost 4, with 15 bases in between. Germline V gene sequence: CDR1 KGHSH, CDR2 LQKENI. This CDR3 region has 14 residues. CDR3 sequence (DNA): TGTGCCAGCTCTCCCGCCCCTGGGGGCTATGGCTACACCTTC. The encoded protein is CASSPAPGGYGYTF. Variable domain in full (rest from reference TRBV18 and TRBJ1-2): NAGVMQNPRHLVRRRGQEARLRCSPMKGHSHVYWYRQLPEEGLKFMVYLQKENIIDESGMPKERFSAEFPKEGPSILRIQQVVRGDSAAYFCASSPAPGGYGYTFGSGTRLTVV.

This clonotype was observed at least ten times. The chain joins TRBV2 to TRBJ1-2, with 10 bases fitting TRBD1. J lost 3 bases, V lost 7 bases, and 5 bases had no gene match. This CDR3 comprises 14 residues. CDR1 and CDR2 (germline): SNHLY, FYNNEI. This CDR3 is CASIWTGGDYGYTF. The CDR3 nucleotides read TGTGCCAGCATCTGGACAGGGGGGGACTATGGCTACACCTTC.

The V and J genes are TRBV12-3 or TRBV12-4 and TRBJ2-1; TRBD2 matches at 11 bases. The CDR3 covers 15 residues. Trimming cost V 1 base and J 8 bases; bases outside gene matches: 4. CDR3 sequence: CASSLVSGRAYEQFF. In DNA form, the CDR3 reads TGTGCCAGCAGTTTAGTTAGCGGGAGGGCCTATGAGCAGTTCTTC.

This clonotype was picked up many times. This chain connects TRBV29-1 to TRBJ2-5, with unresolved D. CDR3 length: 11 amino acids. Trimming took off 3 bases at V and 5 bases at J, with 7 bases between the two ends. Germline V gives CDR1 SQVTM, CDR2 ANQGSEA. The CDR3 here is CSVDRTETQYF. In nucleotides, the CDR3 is TGCAGCGTTGACAGGACGGAGACCCAGTACTTC.

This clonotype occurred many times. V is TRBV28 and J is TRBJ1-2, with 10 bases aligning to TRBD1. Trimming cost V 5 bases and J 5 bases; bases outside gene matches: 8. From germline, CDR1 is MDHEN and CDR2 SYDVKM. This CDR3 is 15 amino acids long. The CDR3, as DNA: TGTGCCAGCAGTACGAATCCGGGACAGGGGTATGGCTACACCTTC. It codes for CASSTNPGQGYGYTF.

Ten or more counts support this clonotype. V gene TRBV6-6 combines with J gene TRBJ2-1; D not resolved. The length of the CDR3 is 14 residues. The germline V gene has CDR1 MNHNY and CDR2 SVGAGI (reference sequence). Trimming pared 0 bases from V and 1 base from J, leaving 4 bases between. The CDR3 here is CASSYSRSYNEQFF. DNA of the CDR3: TGTGCCAGCAGTTACTCCAGGTCCTACAATGAGCAGTTCTTC.

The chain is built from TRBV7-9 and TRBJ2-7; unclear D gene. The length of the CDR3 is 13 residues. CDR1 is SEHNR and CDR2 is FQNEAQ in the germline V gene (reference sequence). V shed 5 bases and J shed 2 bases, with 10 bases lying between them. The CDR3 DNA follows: TGTGCCAGCAGCACGACCGTTACCTACGAGCAGTACTTC. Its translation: CASSTTVTYEQYF.

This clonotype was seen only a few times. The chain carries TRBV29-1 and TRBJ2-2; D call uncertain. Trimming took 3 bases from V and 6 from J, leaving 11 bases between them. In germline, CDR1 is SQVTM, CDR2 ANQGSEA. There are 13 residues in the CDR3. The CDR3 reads CSVDRADSGELFF. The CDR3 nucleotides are TGCAGCGTTGACCGAGCTGATTCCGGGGAGCTGTTTTTT.

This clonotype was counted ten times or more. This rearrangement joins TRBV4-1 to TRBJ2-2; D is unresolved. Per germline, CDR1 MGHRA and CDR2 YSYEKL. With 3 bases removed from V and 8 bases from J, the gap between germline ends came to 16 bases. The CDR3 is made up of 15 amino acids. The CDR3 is CASSHAGPPTGELFF. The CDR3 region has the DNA TGCGCCAGCAGCCACGCCGGGCCTCCGACGGGGGAGCTGTTTTTT.

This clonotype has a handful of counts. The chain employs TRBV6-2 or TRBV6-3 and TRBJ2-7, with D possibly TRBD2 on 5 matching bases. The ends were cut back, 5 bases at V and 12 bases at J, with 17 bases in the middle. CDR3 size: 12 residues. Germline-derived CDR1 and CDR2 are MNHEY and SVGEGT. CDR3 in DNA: TGTGCCAGCAGTCCCCCCGGGCGAGCGGTGTACTTC. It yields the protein CASSPPGRAVYF.

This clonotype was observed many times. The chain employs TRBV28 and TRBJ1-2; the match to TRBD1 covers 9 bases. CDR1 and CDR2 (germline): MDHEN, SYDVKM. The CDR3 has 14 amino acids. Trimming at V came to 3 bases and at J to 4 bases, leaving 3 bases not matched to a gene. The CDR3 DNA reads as TGTGCCAGCAGTTTGGCGGACAGGGGCTATGGCTACACCTTC. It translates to CASSLADRGYGYTF.

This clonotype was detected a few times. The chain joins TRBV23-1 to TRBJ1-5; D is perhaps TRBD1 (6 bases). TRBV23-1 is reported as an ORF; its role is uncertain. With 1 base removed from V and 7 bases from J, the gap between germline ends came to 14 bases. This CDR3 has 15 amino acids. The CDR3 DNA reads TGCGCCAGCAGTCAATATGGGGGGGACAACCAGCCCCAGCATTTT. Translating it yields CASSQYGGDNQPQHF.

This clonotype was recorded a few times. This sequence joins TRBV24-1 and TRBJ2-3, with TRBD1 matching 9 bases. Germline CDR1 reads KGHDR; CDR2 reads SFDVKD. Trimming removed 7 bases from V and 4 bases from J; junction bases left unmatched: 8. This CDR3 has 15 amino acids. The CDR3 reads CATRTGGAEADTQYF. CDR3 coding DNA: TGTGCCACCAGAACAGGGGGCGCGGAAGCAGATACGCAGTATTTT.

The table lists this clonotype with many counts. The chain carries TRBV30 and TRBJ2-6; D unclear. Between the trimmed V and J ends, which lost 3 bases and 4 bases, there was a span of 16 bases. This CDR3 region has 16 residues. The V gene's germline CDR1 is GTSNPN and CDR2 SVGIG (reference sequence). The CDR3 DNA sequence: TGTGCCTGGAGGGACCCCCCCGGACGCGGGGCCAACGTCCTGACTTTC. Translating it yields CAWRDPPGRGANVLTF.

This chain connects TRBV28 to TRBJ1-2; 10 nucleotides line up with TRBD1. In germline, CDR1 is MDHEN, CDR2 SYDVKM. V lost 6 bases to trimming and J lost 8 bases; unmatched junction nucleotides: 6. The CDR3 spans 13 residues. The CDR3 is CASRLGTGEGYTF. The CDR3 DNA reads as TGTGCCAGCAGACTAGGGACAGGGGAAGGCTACACCTTC.

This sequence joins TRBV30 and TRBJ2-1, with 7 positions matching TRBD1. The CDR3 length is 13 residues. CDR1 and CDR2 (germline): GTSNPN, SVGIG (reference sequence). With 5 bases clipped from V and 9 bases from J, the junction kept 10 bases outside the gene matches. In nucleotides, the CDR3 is TGTGCCTGGGGGGAGACAGGGATGGGTGAGCAGTTCTTC. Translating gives CAWGETGMGEQFF.

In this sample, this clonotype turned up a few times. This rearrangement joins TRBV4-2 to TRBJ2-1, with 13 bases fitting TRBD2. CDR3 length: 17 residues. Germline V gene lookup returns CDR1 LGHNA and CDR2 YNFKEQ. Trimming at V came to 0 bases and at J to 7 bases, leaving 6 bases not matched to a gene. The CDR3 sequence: CASSQDILAGGTNEQFF. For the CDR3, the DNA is TGTGCCAGCAGCCAAGATATACTAGCGGGAGGGACAAATGAGCAGTTCTTC.

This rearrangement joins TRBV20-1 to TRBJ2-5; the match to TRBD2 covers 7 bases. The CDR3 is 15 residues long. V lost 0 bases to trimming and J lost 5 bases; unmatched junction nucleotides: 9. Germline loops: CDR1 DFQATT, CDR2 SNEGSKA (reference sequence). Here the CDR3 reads CSAREGAGAGETQYF. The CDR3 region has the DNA TGCAGTGCTAGAGAGGGTGCGGGAGCAGGCGAGACCCAGTACTTC.